A single T cell receptor beta chain is shown here with its context. The sample belongs to a study of T cells in localized non-small cell lung cancer. The germline CDR1 and CDR2 sequences are SGHTA and FQGNSA. V shed 5 bases and J shed 0 bases, with 17 bases lying between them. This CDR3 region has 16 residues. Sequencing used immunoSEQ multiplex PCR; TCRdb keeps in-frame clones, though not all of them. The data hold roughly 16,000 clones, with about 89% observed a single time. The starting material was peripheral blood, obtained before any cancer treatment. The chain couples TRBV7-2 to TRBJ2-7; either TRBD1 or TRBD2 may supply D (5 bases each). The TCR sequence derives from a female donor over 55 with stage III squamous cell lung carcinoma. The CDR3 DNA is TGTGCCAGCAGCGTATCCGGGACGGCAAGCTCCTACGAGCAGTACTTC. Amino acid sequence: CASSVSGTASSYEQYF.